In its sample, the clone carrying this TCR beta chain was seen a few times. The target antigen is unknown. The CDR3 is made up of 16 amino acids. V was pared by 5 bases and J by 3 bases, with 17 bases between. The germline gives CDR1 SEHNR, CDR2 FQNEAQ (reference sequence). The sample belongs to a study of CD8+ T cells in alopecia areata. Study at large: Oral tofacitinib (5 to 10 mg twice daily) was administered to treated patients.

Sequencing templates came from extracted RNA that was reverse transcribed into cDNA. Here immunoSEQ multiplex PCR was the method, and the copy in TCRdb shows in-frame clones only, minus some. This table holds 120,000 to 150,000 clones, over 70% found once. Overall study findings and caveats: Scalp sample sequencing also detects resident alphabeta T cells of normal skin.

The chain is built from TRBV7-9 and TRBJ2-1, with D maybe TRBD1 (5 bases). Specimen: CD8+ T cells sorted from blood, collected at week 0. This sequence originates from a human donor with alopecia areata. CDR3 sequence (DNA): TGTGCCAGCAGCCATCTGGACACTCCGAACTACAATGAGCAGTTCTTC. Translating gives CASSHLDTPNYNEQFF.